This is a list of T cell receptor beta chains from one sample in a study of T-cell reconstitution after alpha-beta-depleted transplantation in children. TCRdb called the PCR reads again in MiXCR, with one record for every CDR3 protein. The table lists about 980,000 distinct CDR3 sequences, about 31% of them singletons. This specimen was PBMCs, mostly from graft donor cells, taken 360 days after TCRalphabeta/CD19-depleted stem cell transplant. Receptors originate from a boy younger than two who had a stem cell transplant for SCID, so the T cells may come from the graft donor. Each CDR3 is given with its conserved first and last residue. D genes are given only for firm matches. Clone size appears in some rows only: once, few, many, or a class for an expanded clone.

j_call,d_call,v_call,clone_size,cdr3_nt,cdr3_aa
TRBJ1-2,NA,TRBV28,many,TGTGCCAGCAGTTTGAGGGGGATCGATGGCTACACCTTC,CASSLRGIDGYTF
TRBJ2-7,NA,TRBV6-5,few,TGTGCCAGCAGTTACTTCGACGAGCAGTACTTC,CASSYFDEQYF
TRBJ2-1,NA,TRBV19,few,TGTGCCAGTAGTATAGATCTTAGGTCGCCCAATGAGCAGTTCTTC,CASSIDLRSPNEQFF
TRBJ2-3,NA,TRBV20-1,NA,TGCAGTGCTAGACAGGTCACAGATACGCAGTATTTT,CSARQVTDTQYF
TRBJ1-1,NA,TRBV29-1,few,TGCAGCGTCGCGACAGCGAACACTGAAGCTTTCTTT,CSVATANTEAFF
TRBJ2-4,TRBD1,TRBV9,NA,TGTGCCAGCAGCGTAAATCCCCCAGGACAGGGCGACTTC,CASSVNPPGQGDF
TRBJ2-7,NA,TRBV11-2,many,TGTGCCAGCAGCTTACTCCCACAGTACCCCTACGAGCAGTACTTC,CASSLLPQYPYEQYF
TRBJ2-6,NA,TRBV7-9,NA,TGTGCCAGCAGCCCCCAGGGGGGACATTCAGGGGCCAACGTCCTGACTTTC,CASSPQGGHSGANVLTF
TRBJ2-7,NA,TRBV28,few,TGTGCCAGCAGTTTGATAGGAGGCGAGCAGTACTTC,CASSLIGGEQYF
TRBJ2-7,NA,TRBV5-1,NA,TGCGCCAGCAGCTTGGCTGGCAGGGTGGGGAACGAGCAGTACTTC,CASSLAGRVGNEQYF
TRBJ1-1,NA,TRBV6-1,NA,TGTGCCAGCAGTGAACTGACAGGAAACACTGAAGCTTTCTTT,CASSELTGNTEAFF
TRBJ1-1,TRBD1,TRBV28,few,TGTGCCAGCAGTCCACAGACGACAGGGGGCTATGGTTTCTTT,CASSPQTTGGYGFF
TRBJ2-2,NA,TRBV4-1,NA,TGCGCCAGCAGCCAAGATAGTTTTCCCGGGGAGCTGTTTTTT,CASSQDSFPGELFF
TRBJ2-1,NA,TRBV7-2,NA,TGTGCCAGCAGCTTGGGTATTGGTGAGCAGTTCTTC,CASSLGIGEQFF
TRBJ2-7,TRBD1,TRBV29-1,NA,TGCAGCGTCCGGGACAGGGCTCGGATCGAGCAGTACTTC,CSVRDRARIEQYF
TRBJ2-7,NA,TRBV28,many,TGTGCCAGCAGTTTAGCCGGGACACCCTCCTACGAGCAGTACTTC,CASSLAGTPSYEQYF
TRBJ2-5,TRBD2,TRBV20-1,NA,TGCAGTGCTAGAGATCCCTCTCTAGCGGGGGGAGGGACCCAGTACTTC,CSARDPSLAGGGTQYF
TRBJ2-5,NA,TRBV6-5,NA,TGTGCCAGCAGTTATCGCGGAGGGGCCTTCCAAGAGACCCAGTACTTC,CASSYRGGAFQETQYF
TRBJ1-1,TRBD1,TRBV20-1,NA,TGCAGTGCTAGTTGGCCAGGGGGCGTGAACACTGAAGCTTTCTTT,CSASWPGGVNTEAFF
TRBJ2-7,TRBD1,TRBV4-2,few,TGTGCCAGCAGCCATGTAGGGACAGCCTACGAGCAGTACTTC,CASSHVGTAYEQYF
TRBJ2-3,NA,TRBV20-1,NA,TGCAGTGCTCCGGACAGCCGAGTTGGTTTAACTAGCACAGATACGCAGTATTTT,CSAPDSRVGLTSTDTQYF
TRBJ1-1,NA,TRBV12-3/TRBV12-4,NA,TGTGCCAGCGGGAGTACTACTGAAGCTTTCTTT,CASGSTTEAFF
TRBJ2-1,NA,TRBV7-2,NA,TGTGCCAGCAGCTTAAACCCACGAGAGCAGTTCTTC,CASSLNPREQFF
TRBJ2-1,TRBD2,TRBV5-1,few,TGCGCCAGCAGCTTAACCGGGACTAGCCTGGCTAATGAGCAGTTCTTC,CASSLTGTSLANEQFF
TRBJ1-5,NA,TRBV15,NA,TGTGCCACCAGCAGAGTTCGAGGCAATCAGCCCCAGCATTTT,CATSRVRGNQPQHF
TRBJ2-2,NA,TRBV12-3/TRBV12-4,NA,TGTGCCAGCTTAGCGGTACGGAACACCGGGGAGCTGTTTTTT,CASLAVRNTGELFF
TRBJ1-6,NA,TRBV28,NA,TGTGCCAGCAGCCCTGTGGGTTCACCCCTCCACTTT,CASSPVGSPLHF
TRBJ1-5,NA,TRBV20-1,NA,TGCAGTGCCCAGCGGGCAGGCAATCAGCCCCAGCATTTT,CSAQRAGNQPQHF
TRBJ2-3,NA,TRBV7-2,few,TGTGCCAGCAGCGAGGCTCCCCCCACAGATACGCAGTATTTT,CASSEAPPTDTQYF
TRBJ2-7,TRBD2,TRBV7-2,NA,TGTGCCAGCAGCTCCTCCGGGAGCGGGGGGGCCGTACAGTACTTC,CASSSSGSGGAVQYF
TRBJ2-7,NA,TRBV20-1,few,TGCAGTGCTTCCAACCGGGAGCAGTACTTC,CSASNREQYF
TRBJ1-6,NA,TRBV4-3,few,TGCGCCAGCAGCCAAGCGATCAGAGCCTCACCCCTCCACTTT,CASSQAIRASPLHF
TRBJ2-3,NA,TRBV29-1,few,TGCAGCGTTGAACTGGGCGGGCTCACAGATACGCAGTATTTT,CSVELGGLTDTQYF
TRBJ2-3,NA,TRBV6-2/TRBV6-3,NA,TGTGCCAGCAGCCCCAAGATGACTGGAAGGGGATATACGCAGTATTTT,CASSPKMTGRGYTQYF
TRBJ1-1,TRBD1,TRBV5-5,NA,TGTGCCAGCAGCCTCCGGGACAGGGGGCTCACTGAAGCTTTCTTT,CASSLRDRGLTEAFF
TRBJ1-1,TRBD1,TRBV20-1,few,TGCAGTGCTCGCTATGGCGGGACAGCGAGGAACACTGAAGCTTTCTTT,CSARYGGTARNTEAFF
TRBJ2-3,NA,TRBV9,NA,TGTGCCAGCAGCGGAAGCACAAAGAGAGATACGCAGTATTTT,CASSGSTKRDTQYF